The T cell receptor beta chain under discussion was sequenced for a study of cytomegalovirus exposure and HLA in healthy donors. The PCR ran on 60 Vbeta and 13 Jbeta primers. As originally analysed: An analysis that came later counted some 80 million unique TCR beta chains, around 10 million shared. Here immunoSEQ multiplex PCR was the method, and the copy in TCRdb shows in-frame clones only, minus some. D and trimming were read from the DNA, whereas the V and J calls and clone size are those reported in that table. The sample contains roughly 79,000 clones, approximately 81% of which appear only once. The sequence was collected from a woman aged 45-65 years in good health and CMV-seropositive. The specimen was PBMCs.

CDR3 coding DNA: TGTGCCAGCAGGGAGGCTAGCGGGAGCTCCTACGAGCAGTACTTC. Translating it yields CASREASGSSYEQYF. The V and J genes are TRBV27 and TRBJ2-7, with 10 positions matching TRBD2. Germline V gives CDR1 MNHEY, CDR2 SMNVEV (reference sequence). Unmatched junction bases numbered 5, after V lost 6 bases and J lost 0 bases. This CDR3 region has 15 residues.